This entry lists 21 T cell receptor beta chains sequenced from one sample in a study of shared clonotypes between healthy human individuals (TCRdb year 2020). Libraries were prepared through the immunoSEQ multiplex PCR assay. This immuneACCESS table, as held by TCRdb, lists in-frame sequences with V and J called but not all clones. Of the missing ones, under half trace to an unresolved V gene in checked studies; the others have no known cause. Within this sample are over 1.5 million clones, with around 98% of them counted one time only. The biggest ten clones account for about 0.4% of the sample. Sequences were obtained from naive CD4+ T cells sorted from blood. What the cell subset or site label conveys for this sample: CD45RA+ positively selected. The receptors stem from a man younger than 45 in good health.

J is TRBJ2-2 and V is TRBV30; 7 nucleotides line up with TRBD2. CDR3 length: 16 amino acids. Trimming took 0 bases from V and 0 from J; bases not matched to a gene: 4. Germline lookup yields CDR1 GTSNPN and CDR2 SVGIG (reference sequence). The CDR3 loop is CAWSVVGTTNTGELFF. In DNA form, the CDR3 reads TGTGCCTGGAGTGTTGTGGGGACTACGAACACCGGGGAGCTGTTTTTT.

As concerns this clone: Other DNA sequences in the sample encode the same CDR3. DNA of the CDR3: TGTGCCAGCAGCTTCGGTAGGGAAGAGACCCAGTACTTC. Translated, it gives CASSFGREETQYF. The chain is built from TRBV7-2 and TRBJ2-5; D is uncertain. Germline CDR1 is SGHTA and CDR2 is FQGNSA. CDR3 length: 13 amino acids. Trimming removed 3 bases at V and 3 bases at J, with 8 bases between.

V gene TRBV9 combines with J gene TRBJ1-3; no clear D. Germline V gene lookup returns CDR1 SGDLS and CDR2 YYNGEE. The CDR3 spans 14 residues. Trimming took 0 bases from V and 4 from J, leaving 8 bases between them. The CDR3 is CASSVAPDGNTIYF. The CDR3 bases are TGTGCCAGCAGCGTAGCTCCGGACGGAAACACCATATATTTT. Filled out from reference TRBV9 and TRBJ1-3, the complete variable domain reads DSGVTQTPKHLITATGQRVTLRCSPRSGDLSVYWYQQSLDQGLQFLIQYYNGEERAKGNILERFSAQQFPDLHSELNLSSLELGDSALYFCASSVAPDGNTIYFGEGSWLTVV.

The V and J genes are TRBV7-3 and TRBJ2-1; possibly TRBD2 for D (8 bases). The germline gives CDR1 SGHTA, CDR2 FQGTGA. The CDR3 is 15 amino acids. The germline V and J ends were trimmed by 5 bases and 9 bases, with 20 bases remaining between them. CDR3 nucleotides: TGTGCCAGCAGCCAGGGGGTAGCGGGAAAAGGTGAGCAGTTCTTC. It encodes CASSQGVAGKGEQFF. The entire variable domain, with the rest obtained from reference TRBV7-3 and TRBJ2-1, is as follows: GAGVSQTPSNKVTEKGKYVELRCDPISGHTALYWYRQSLGQGPEFLIYFQGTGAADDSGLPNDRFFAVRPEGSVSTLKIQRTERGDSAVYLCASSQGVAGKGEQFFGPGTRLTVL.

With respect to this clone: Other nucleotide sequences from this sample produce the same CDR3. The chain uses TRBV5-6 and TRBJ2-7; D uncertain. The CDR3 extends over 15 amino acids. V was pared by 0 bases and J by 0 bases, with 10 bases between. The V gene's germline CDR1 is SGHDT and CDR2 YYEEEE. As DNA, the CDR3 is TGTGCCAGCAGCTTGGCTTCTGCAAGCTCCTACGAGCAGTACTTC. It translates to CASSLASASSYEQYF.

The rearrangement uses TRBV11-2 and TRBJ2-7, with 9 nucleotides matching TRBD2. CDR1 is SGHAT and CDR2 is FQNNGV in the germline V gene. The trim removed 3 bases at V and 4 bases at J, leaving 10 bases unmatched. This CDR3 comprises 16 residues. CDR3 nucleotide sequence: TGTGCCAGCAGCTTCAGTATAGCGGGAGCGCAGTACGAGCAGTACTTC. Its translation is CASSFSIAGAQYEQYF.

The rearrangement links TRBV10-3 to TRBJ2-1, with D possibly matching TRBD2 (6 bases). V dropped 7 bases and J dropped 5 bases, with 12 bases sitting between them. Looked up from germline, CDR1 is ENHRY and CDR2 is SYGVKD. The CDR3 covers 13 residues. CDR3 sequence: CAINTGLDNEQFF. CDR3 nucleotides: TGTGCCATCAATACGGGACTCGACAATGAGCAGTTCTTC.

The J gene is TRBJ2-2, the V gene TRBV21-1; TRBD2, the table's D call, lacks a check against the DNA. TRBV21-1 constitutes a pseudogene. The CDR3 contains 16 residues. The DNA of the CDR3 is TGTGCCAGCAGCAAAGGAAAGGGACTGAACACCGGGGAGCTGTTTTTT. It is translated as CASSKGKGLNTGELFF.

As regards this clone: Other DNA variants within this sample encode the same CDR3. This chain joins TRBV5-4 and TRBJ1-2; 9 bases fit TRBD1. Per germline, CDR1 SGHNT and CDR2 YYREEE (reference sequence). The CDR3 contains 15 residues. J gave up 2 bases and V 2 bases, and 4 bases lay outside the gene matches. The CDR3: CASSLGQGTNYGYTF. The CDR3 coding sequence is TGTGCCAGCAGCTTAGGACAGGGGACCAACTATGGCTACACCTTC.

The chain uses TRBV9 and TRBJ2-7, with 9 bases lining up with TRBD1. The length of the CDR3 is 15 residues. Germline trimming cut 4 bases from V and 4 bases from J; bases unmatched to any gene: 9. Per the germline V gene, CDR1 is SGDLS and CDR2 is YYNGEE. CDR3 sequence (DNA): TGTGCCAGCAGCCCCCGACAGGGGGGAGAGTACGAGCAGTACTTC. Translated, it gives CASSPRQGGEYEQYF.

The genes are TRBV7-8 and TRBJ1-5; D ambiguous. This CDR3 has 15 residues. CDR1 SGHVS and CDR2 FQNEAQ come from the germline V gene. V gave up 5 bases and J gave up 4 bases, with 15 bases separating them. CDR3 in amino acids: CASSNKERTNQPQHF. CDR3 coding DNA: TGTGCCAGCAGCAATAAGGAGAGGACGAATCAGCCCCAGCATTTT.

J is TRBJ2-1 and V is TRBV20-1, with unresolved D. Trimming cost V 0 bases and J 12 bases, with 9 bases left between them. CDR3 size: 11 residues. Germline-derived CDR1 and CDR2 are DFQATT and SNEGSKA (reference sequence). The CDR3 region is CSARDLPLQFF. As DNA, the CDR3 is TGCAGTGCTAGAGATCTCCCTTTGCAGTTCTTC.

The V gene is TRBV4-3, the J gene TRBJ2-3; TRBD2 matches at 11 bases. Germline V gene data show CDR1 as LGHNA and CDR2 as YSLEER. This CDR3 spans 19 amino acids. V shed 4 bases and J 0 bases; nucleotides not matched to a gene: 12. The CDR3, as DNA: TGCGCCAGCAGCCCCCGAGGTCCCGGGACTAGCGGAAGCACAGATACGCAGTATTTT. Translating it yields CASSPRGPGTSGSTDTQYF.

The chain combines TRBV28 with TRBJ2-7; D is ambiguous. This CDR3 has 16 amino acids. V lost 1 base and J lost 3, with 16 bases in between. Germline-derived CDR1 and CDR2 are MDHEN and SYDVKM. The CDR3 here is CASSLSASQVHYEQYF. The CDR3 bases are TGTGCCAGCAGTTTATCCGCCTCTCAGGTCCACTACGAGCAGTACTTC.

This chain uses TRBV28 with TRBJ1-5, with a tentative D call TRBD1 (6 bases). Germline V lookup: CDR1 MDHEN, CDR2 SYDVKM. Trimming took off 6 bases at V and 6 bases at J, with 21 bases between the two ends. The CDR3 consists of 16 residues. The CDR3 is CASSLMGGAEGQPQHF. The CDR3 DNA follows: TGTGCCAGCAGCCTAATGGGGGGCGCAGAGGGTCAGCCCCAGCATTTT. The complete variable domain, with remaining parts taken from reference TRBV28 and TRBJ1-5, reads DVKVTQSSRYLVKRTGEKVFLECVQDMDHENMFWYRQDPGLGLRLIYFSYDVKMKEKGDIPEGYSVSREKKERFSLILESASTNQTSMYLCASSLMGGAEGQPQHFGDGTRLSIL.

A single count supports this clone. The V call is TRBV25-1, the J call TRBJ1-5, with a weak D call TRBD1 (5 bases). The length of the CDR3 is 13 residues. V lost 2 bases and J lost 6, with 8 bases in between. Germline-derived CDR1 and CDR2 are MGHDK and SYGVNS. This CDR3 reads CASSEGGLQPQHF. The CDR3 coding sequence is TGTGCCAGCAGTGAAGGGGGTCTTCAGCCCCAGCATTTT.

The V call is TRBV6-4, the J call TRBJ2-1; D is possibly TRBD2 (7 bases). Trimming left V 4 bases short and J 5 bases short, with 15 bases between. The CDR3 loop spans 15 amino acids. Germline CDR1 reads MRHNA; CDR2 reads SNTAGT. DNA for the CDR3: TGTGCCAGCAGTGCCAGGGAGGGGGTGAACAATGAGCAGTTCTTC. It yields the protein CASSAREGVNNEQFF.

The J gene is TRBJ2-7, the V gene TRBV9; a weak D match, TRBD2 (6 bases). This CDR3 region has 14 residues. Trimming left V 5 bases short and J 0 bases short, with 12 bases between. Germline V gene sequence: CDR1 SGDLS, CDR2 YYNGEE. The CDR3 is CASSSSVPSYEQYF. CDR3 sequence (DNA): TGTGCCAGCAGTTCTAGCGTCCCCTCCTACGAGCAGTACTTC.

V usage is TRBV7-9 and J usage is TRBJ2-7, with D perhaps matching TRBD1 (6 bases). CDR3 length: 15 residues. Trimming removed 0 bases at V and 3 bases at J, with 12 bases between. Germline values: CDR1 SEHNR, CDR2 FQNEAQ (reference sequence). The DNA of the CDR3 is TGTGCCAGCAGCTTAGCGCAGGGGATAAGCTACGAGCAGTACTTC. The encoded protein is CASSLAQGISYEQYF.

The chain recombines TRBV11-3 with TRBJ2-7, with 12 bases matching TRBD2. The junction had 7 bases not matched to a gene; V was cut back by 5 bases and J by 2 bases. Germline V gene data show CDR1 as SGHNT and CDR2 as YENEEA. This CDR3 contains 16 residues. The CDR3 bases are TGTGCCAGCAGCCAAAACCGACTAGCGGGAGCCTACGAGCAGTACTTC. Translated: CASSQNRLAGAYEQYF.

The rearrangement uses TRBV30 and TRBJ2-1; D is perhaps TRBD2 (5 bases). CDR1 is GTSNPN, CDR2 SVGIG, per germline (reference sequence). CDR3 size: 16 residues. The V end lost 2 bases, the J end lost 5 bases, and 19 bases lay between the germline ends. This CDR3 is CAWSIGLGVRHNEQFF. The CDR3 bases are TGTGCCTGGAGTATTGGACTGGGAGTTCGCCACAATGAGCAGTTCTTC.